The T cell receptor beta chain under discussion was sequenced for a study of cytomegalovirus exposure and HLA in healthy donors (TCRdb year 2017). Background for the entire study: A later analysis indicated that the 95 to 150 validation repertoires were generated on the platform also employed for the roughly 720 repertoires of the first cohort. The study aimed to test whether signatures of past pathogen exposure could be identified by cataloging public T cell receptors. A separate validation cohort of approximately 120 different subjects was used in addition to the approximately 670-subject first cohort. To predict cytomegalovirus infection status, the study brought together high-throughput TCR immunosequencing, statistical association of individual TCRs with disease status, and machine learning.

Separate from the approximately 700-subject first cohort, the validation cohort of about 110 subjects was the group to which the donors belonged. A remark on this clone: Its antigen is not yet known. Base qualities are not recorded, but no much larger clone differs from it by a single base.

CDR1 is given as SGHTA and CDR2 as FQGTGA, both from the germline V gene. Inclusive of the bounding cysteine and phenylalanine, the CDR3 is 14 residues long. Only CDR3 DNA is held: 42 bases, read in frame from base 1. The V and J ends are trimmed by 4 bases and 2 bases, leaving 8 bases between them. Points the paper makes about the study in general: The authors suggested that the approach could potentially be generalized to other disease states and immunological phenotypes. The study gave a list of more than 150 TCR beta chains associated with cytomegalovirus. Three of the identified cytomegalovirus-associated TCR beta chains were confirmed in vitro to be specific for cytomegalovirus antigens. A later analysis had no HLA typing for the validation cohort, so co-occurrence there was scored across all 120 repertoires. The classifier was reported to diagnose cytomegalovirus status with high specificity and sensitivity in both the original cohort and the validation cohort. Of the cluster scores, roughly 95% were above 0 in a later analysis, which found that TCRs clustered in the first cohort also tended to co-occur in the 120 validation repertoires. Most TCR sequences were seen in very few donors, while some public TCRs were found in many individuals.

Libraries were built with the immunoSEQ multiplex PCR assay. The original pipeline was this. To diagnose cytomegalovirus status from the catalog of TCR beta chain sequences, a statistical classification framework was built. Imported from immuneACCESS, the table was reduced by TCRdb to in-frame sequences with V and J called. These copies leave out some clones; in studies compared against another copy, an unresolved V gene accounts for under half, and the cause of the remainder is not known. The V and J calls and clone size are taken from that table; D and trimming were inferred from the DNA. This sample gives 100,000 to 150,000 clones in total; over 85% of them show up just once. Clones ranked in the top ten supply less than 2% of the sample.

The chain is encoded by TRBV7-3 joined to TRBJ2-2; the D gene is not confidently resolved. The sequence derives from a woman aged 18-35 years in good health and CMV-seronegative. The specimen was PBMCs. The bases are TGTGCCAGCAGCTCAGATCCTAACACCGGGGAGCTGTTTTTT. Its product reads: CASSSDPNTGELFF.